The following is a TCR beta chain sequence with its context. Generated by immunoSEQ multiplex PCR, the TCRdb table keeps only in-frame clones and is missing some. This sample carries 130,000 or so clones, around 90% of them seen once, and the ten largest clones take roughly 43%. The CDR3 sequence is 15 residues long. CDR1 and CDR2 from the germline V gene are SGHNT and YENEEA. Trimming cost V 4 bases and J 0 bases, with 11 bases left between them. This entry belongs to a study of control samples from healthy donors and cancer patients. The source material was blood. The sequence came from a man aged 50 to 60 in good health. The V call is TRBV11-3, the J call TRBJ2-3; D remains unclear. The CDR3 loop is CASSSGPPSTDTQYF. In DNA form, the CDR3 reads TGTGCCAGCAGCTCTGGACCTCCCAGCACAGATACGCAGTATTTT.